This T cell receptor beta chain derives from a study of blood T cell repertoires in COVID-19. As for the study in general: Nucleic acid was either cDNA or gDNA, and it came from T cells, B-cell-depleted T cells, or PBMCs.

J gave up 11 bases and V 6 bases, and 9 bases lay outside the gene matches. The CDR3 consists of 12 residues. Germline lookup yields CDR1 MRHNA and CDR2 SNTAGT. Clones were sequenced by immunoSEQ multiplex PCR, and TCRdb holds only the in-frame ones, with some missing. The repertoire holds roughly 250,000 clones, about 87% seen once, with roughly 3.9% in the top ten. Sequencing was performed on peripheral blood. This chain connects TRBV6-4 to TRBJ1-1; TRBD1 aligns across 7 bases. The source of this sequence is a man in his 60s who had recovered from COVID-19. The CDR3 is CASRDLTGDAFF. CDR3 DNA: TGTGCCAGCAGGGACCTTACAGGGGATGCTTTCTTT.